A selection of T cell receptor beta chains follows, all from one sample in a study of T cell repertoires in ileal Crohn's disease. The repertoire was sequenced with immunoSEQ multiplex PCR; TCRdb's copy has only in-frame clones and lacks some. This sample has about 14,000 clones, with roughly 70% found just once. Sequencing input: ileal tissue. The receptors were sampled from an adult with Crohn's disease. CDR3s include the opening cysteine and the closing phenylalanine or tryptophan. The order of the fields is J gene, CDR3 length, V gene, clone size, D gene, CDR3 protein, CDR3 DNA. The D gene is left open where the match is weak. Not all rows give a size; the values are once, few, many and, for expanded clones, a class.

j_call: TRBJ2-3
cdr3_length: 11
v_call: TRBV2
clone_size: few
d_call: -
cdr3_aa: CASSSEDTQYF
cdr3_nt: TGTGCCAGCAGTTCGGAGGATACGCAGTATTTT

j_call: TRBJ2-1
cdr3_length: 15
v_call: TRBV2
clone_size: -
d_call: -
cdr3_aa: CASSEFASDASEQFF
cdr3_nt: TGTGCCAGCAGTGAATTTGCTAGCGACGCGTCTGAGCAGTTCTTC

j_call: TRBJ2-5
cdr3_length: 12
v_call: TRBV18
clone_size: few
d_call: -
cdr3_aa: CASSPAVETQYF
cdr3_nt: TGTGCCAGCTCACCAGCCGTAGAGACCCAGTACTTC

j_call: TRBJ1-2
cdr3_length: 18
v_call: TRBV10-3
clone_size: -
d_call: -
cdr3_aa: CAISPSKGAPGTLDGYTF
cdr3_nt: TGTGCCATCAGTCCCTCCAAAGGGGCCCCAGGGACTTTGGATGGCTACACCTTC

j_call: TRBJ1-4
cdr3_length: 15
v_call: TRBV6-1
clone_size: -
d_call: TRBD1
cdr3_aa: CASSHRTGVREKLFF
cdr3_nt: TGTGCCAGCAGTCACCGGACAGGCGTTCGTGAAAAACTGTTTTTT

j_call: TRBJ2-5
cdr3_length: 13
v_call: TRBV29-1
clone_size: -
d_call: -
cdr3_aa: CSVGASQGETQYF
cdr3_nt: TGCAGCGTTGGGGCCTCACAGGGAGAGACCCAGTACTTC

j_call: TRBJ1-2
cdr3_length: 15
v_call: TRBV28
clone_size: medium-sized
d_call: -
cdr3_aa: CASSPALGTGTGYTF
cdr3_nt: TGTGCCAGCAGTCCGGCTCTAGGGACGGGTACGGGCTACACCTTC

j_call: TRBJ2-5
cdr3_length: 16
v_call: TRBV6-1
clone_size: -
d_call: -
cdr3_aa: CASSEVGLVTIETQYF
cdr3_nt: TGTGCCAGCAGTGAAGTTGGACTTGTCACCATAGAGACCCAGTACTTC

j_call: TRBJ1-2
cdr3_length: 17
v_call: TRBV9
clone_size: few
d_call: -
cdr3_aa: CASSAPSRGGLSYGYTF
cdr3_nt: TGTGCCAGCAGCGCCCCGAGTAGGGGGGGCTTGTCCTATGGCTACACCTTC

j_call: TRBJ1-4
cdr3_length: 11
v_call: TRBV11-2
clone_size: -
d_call: -
cdr3_aa: CASSSGEKLFF
cdr3_nt: TGTGCCAGCAGCTCAGGGGAAAAACTGTTTTTT

j_call: TRBJ1-1
cdr3_length: 14
v_call: TRBV6-6
clone_size: -
d_call: TRBD1
cdr3_aa: CASSPGQWNTEAFF
cdr3_nt: TGTGCCAGCAGCCCGGGACAGTGGAACACTGAAGCTTTCTTT

j_call: TRBJ2-7
cdr3_length: 12
v_call: TRBV2
clone_size: -
d_call: -
cdr3_aa: CASSIRQSRQYF
cdr3_nt: TGTGCCAGCAGCATTCGACAGAGCAGGCAGTACTTC